The entry below gives a single TCR beta chain sequence along with its context. Its antigen is currently unknown. Scientists ran DNA taken from cultured CD4+ T cells through the Oncomine TCR Beta short-read assay for sequencing. Using its own MiXCR run on the PCR reads, TCRdb lists one record per CDR3 protein. The sample holds 15,000 or so distinct CDR3 sequences, about 41% seen once. The sample belongs to a study of vaccination and CD4 T cells after COVID-19. Treatment meaning: approximately nine-day PBMC culture with coronavirus spike peptide pools or control peptides (ViraFEST assay). This CDR3 contains 14 residues. V lost 1 base to trimming and J lost 1 base, with 10 bases between them. Per germline, CDR1 DFQATT and CDR2 SNEGSKA (reference sequence).

This clonotype was obtained from a human donor who had recovered from COVID-19. The chain carries TRBV20-1 and TRBJ1-2; unclear D gene. The sequencing sample was made of CD4+ T cells from blood, cultured in vitro. The CDR3 sequence is CSARVNTLNYGYTF. The CDR3 nucleotides are TGCAGTGCTAGAGTAAACACCCTTAACTATGGCTACACCTTC.